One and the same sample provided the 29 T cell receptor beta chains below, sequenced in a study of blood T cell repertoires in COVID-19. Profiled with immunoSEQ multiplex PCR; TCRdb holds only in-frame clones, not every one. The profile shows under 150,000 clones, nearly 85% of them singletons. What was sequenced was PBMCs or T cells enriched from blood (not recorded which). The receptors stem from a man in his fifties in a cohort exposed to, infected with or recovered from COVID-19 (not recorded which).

The chain's CDR3 is CASGTANQPQHF. CDR3 bases: TGTGCCAGCGGGACAGCCAATCAGCCCCAGCATTTT. This chain connects TRBV27 to TRBJ1-5, with 7 nucleotides matching TRBD1. Germline V gene sequence: CDR1 MNHEY, CDR2 SMNVEV (reference sequence). V trimming: 8 bases; J trimming: 3 bases; junction bases outside the gene matches: 1. The CDR3 is made up of 12 amino acids.

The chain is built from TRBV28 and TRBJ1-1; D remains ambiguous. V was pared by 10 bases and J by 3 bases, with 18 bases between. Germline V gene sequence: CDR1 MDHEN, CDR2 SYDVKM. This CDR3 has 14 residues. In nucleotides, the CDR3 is TGTGCCACTGTTTTGAGTACCGGGTACACTGAAGCTTTCTTT. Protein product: CATVLSTGYTEAFF.

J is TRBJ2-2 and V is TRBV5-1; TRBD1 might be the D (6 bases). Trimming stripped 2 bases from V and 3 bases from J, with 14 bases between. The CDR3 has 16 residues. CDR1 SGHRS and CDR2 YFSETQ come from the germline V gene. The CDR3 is CASSLRAGADTGELFF. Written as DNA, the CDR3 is TGCGCCAGCAGCTTACGGGCAGGGGCCGACACCGGGGAGCTGTTTTTT. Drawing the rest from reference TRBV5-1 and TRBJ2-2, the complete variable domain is KAGVTQTPRYLIKTRGQQVTLSCSPISGHRSVSWYQQTPGQGLQFLFEYFSETQRNKGNFPGRFSGRQFSNSRSEMNVSTLELGDSALYLCASSLRAGADTGELFFGEGSRLTVL.

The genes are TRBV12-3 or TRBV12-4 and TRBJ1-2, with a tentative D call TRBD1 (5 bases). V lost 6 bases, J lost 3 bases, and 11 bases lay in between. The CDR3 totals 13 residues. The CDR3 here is CASSLDRYYGYTF. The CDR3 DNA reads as TGTGCCAGCAGCCTTGACAGATACTATGGCTACACCTTC.

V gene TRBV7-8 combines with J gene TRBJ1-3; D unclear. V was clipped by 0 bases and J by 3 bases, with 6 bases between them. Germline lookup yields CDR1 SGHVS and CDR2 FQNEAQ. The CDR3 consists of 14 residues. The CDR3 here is CASSLARGGNTIYF. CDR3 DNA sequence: TGTGCCAGCAGCTTAGCGAGAGGTGGAAACACCATATATTTT.

The CDR3 here is CASSDSRSYLAKNIQYF. CDR3 coding DNA: TGTGCCAGCAGTGACTCGAGGTCTTATTTAGCCAAAAACATTCAGTACTTC. This rearrangement joins TRBV6-4 to TRBJ2-4; no definite D call. The CDR3 runs to 17 residues. Trimming removed 0 bases at V and 0 bases at J, with 12 bases between. In germline, CDR1 is MRHNA, CDR2 SNTAGT.

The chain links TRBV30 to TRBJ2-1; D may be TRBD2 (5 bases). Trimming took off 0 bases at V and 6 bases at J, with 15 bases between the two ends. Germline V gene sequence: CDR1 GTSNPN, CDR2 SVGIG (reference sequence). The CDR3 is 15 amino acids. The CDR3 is CAWSVGGSLANEQFF. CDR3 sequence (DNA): TGTGCCTGGAGTGTTGGCGGGTCTCTAGCCAATGAGCAGTTCTTC.

Written as DNA, the CDR3 is TGTGCCAGCAGTCACTTAGACAGCAATGAAAAACTGTTTTTT. Encoded protein: CASSHLDSNEKLFF. The rearrangement joins TRBV6-5 to TRBJ1-4; possibly TRBD1 for D (5 bases). Trimming pared 5 bases from V and 5 bases from J, leaving 12 bases between. The CDR3 is 14 amino acids. Per the germline V gene, CDR1 is MNHEY and CDR2 is SVGAGI.

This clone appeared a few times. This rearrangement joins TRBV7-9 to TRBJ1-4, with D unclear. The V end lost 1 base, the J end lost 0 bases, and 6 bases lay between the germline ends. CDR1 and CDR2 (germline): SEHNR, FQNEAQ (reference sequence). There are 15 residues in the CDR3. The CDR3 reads CASSLGTATNEKLFF. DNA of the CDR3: TGTGCCAGCAGCTTAGGAACAGCAACTAATGAAAAACTGTTTTTT.

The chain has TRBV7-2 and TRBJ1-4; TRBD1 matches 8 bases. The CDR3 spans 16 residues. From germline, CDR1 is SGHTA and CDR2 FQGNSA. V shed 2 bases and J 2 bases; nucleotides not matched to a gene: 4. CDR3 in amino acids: CASSLMQGATNEKLFF. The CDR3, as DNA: TGTGCCAGCAGCTTAATGCAGGGGGCTACTAATGAAAAACTGTTTTTT. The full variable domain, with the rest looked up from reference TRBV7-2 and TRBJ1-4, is GAGVSQSPSNKVTEKGKDVELRCDPISGHTALYWYRQSLGQGLEFLIYFQGNSAPDKSGLPSDRFSAERTGGSVSTLTIQRTQQEDSAVYLCASSLMQGATNEKLFFGSGTQLSVL.

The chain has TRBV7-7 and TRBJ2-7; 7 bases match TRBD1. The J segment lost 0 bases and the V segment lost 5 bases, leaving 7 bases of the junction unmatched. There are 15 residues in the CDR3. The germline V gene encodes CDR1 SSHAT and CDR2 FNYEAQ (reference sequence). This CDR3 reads CASSPGDSFSYEQYF. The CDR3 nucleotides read TGTGCCAGCAGCCCCGGGGACAGCTTCTCCTACGAGCAGTACTTC.

In nucleotides, the CDR3 is TGTGCCAGCAGTCCTGTTCTGTCCCCAGATACGCAGTATTTT. Protein: CASSPVLSPDTQYF. The chain joins TRBV27 to TRBJ2-3; no reliable D call. V was clipped by 5 bases and J by 4 bases, with 13 bases between them. Per the germline V gene, CDR1 is MNHEY and CDR2 is SMNVEV (reference sequence). The CDR3 contains 14 residues.

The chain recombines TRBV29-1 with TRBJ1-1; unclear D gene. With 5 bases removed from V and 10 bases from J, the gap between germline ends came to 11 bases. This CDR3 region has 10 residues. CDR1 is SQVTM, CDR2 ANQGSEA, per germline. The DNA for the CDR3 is TGCAGCGTTTCTGAGGGTGCAGCTTTCTTT. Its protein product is CSVSEGAAFF.

DNA of the CDR3: TGCAGTGCTAGTAATCCCAGACAGGGTTTGGGTTCACCCCTCCACTTT. Translation: CSASNPRQGLGSPLHF. This rearrangement joins TRBV20-1 to TRBJ1-6, with 7 bases lining up with TRBD1. The CDR3 totals 16 residues. Looked up from germline, CDR1 is DFQATT and CDR2 is SNEGSKA (reference sequence). The trim removed 3 bases at V and 9 bases at J, leaving 14 bases unmatched.

Written as DNA, the CDR3 is TGTGCCAGCAGCTTGGGCGCTAGCGGGGCTAGCTCCTACAATGAGCAGTTCTTC. It specifies CASSLGASGASSYNEQFF. The chain carries TRBV5-4 and TRBJ2-1; TRBD2 agrees at 9 bases. The CDR3 length is 18 residues. With V trimmed by 0 bases and J by 0 bases, 7 bases remained unmatched. Germline V CDR1 and CDR2: SGHNT, YYREEE (reference sequence).

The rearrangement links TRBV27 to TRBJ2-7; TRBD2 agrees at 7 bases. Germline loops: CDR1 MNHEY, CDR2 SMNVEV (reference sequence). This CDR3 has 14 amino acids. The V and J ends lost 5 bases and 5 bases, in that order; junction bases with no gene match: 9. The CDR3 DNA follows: TGTGCCAGCAGTCTCTGGGAGGGCCAGAACGAGCAGTACTTC. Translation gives CASSLWEGQNEQYF.

CDR3 region: CASIPRGRATNEKLFF. The CDR3 DNA is TGTGCCAGCATTCCCAGAGGGCGCGCAACTAATGAAAAACTGTTTTTT. J is TRBJ1-4 and V is TRBV28; D unresolved. V lost 7 bases, J lost 0 bases, and 15 bases lay in between. The length of the CDR3 is 16 residues. CDR1 is MDHEN and CDR2 is SYDVKM in the germline V gene.

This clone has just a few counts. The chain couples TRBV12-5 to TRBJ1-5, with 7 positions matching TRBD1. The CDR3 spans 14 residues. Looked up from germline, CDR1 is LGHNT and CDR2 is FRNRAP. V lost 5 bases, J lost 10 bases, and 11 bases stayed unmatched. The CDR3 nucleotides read TGTGCTAGTGGTCATGACTCGGACAGGCAACCCCAGCATTTT. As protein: CASGHDSDRQPQHF.

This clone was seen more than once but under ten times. The CDR3 loop reads CASSDVAGPYEQYF. DNA for the CDR3: TGTGCCAGCAGTGATGTAGCGGGGCCCTACGAGCAGTACTTC. This chain links TRBV6-1 with TRBJ2-7; 8 bases line up with TRBD2. This CDR3 has 14 residues. The trim removed 3 bases at V and 2 bases at J, leaving 3 bases unmatched. Per the germline V gene, CDR1 is MNHNS and CDR2 is SASEGT.

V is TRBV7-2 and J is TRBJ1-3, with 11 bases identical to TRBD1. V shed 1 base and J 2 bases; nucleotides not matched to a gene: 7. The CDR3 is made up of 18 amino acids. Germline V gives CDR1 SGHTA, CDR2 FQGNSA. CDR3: CASSLGGTGGSAGNTIYF. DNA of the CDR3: TGTGCCAGCAGCTTAGGGGGGACAGGGGGAAGCGCTGGAAACACCATATATTTT.

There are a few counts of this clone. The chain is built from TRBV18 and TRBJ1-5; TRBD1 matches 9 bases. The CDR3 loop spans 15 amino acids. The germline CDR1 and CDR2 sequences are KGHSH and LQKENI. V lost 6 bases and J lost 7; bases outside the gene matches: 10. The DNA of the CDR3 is TGTGCCAGCTCCGGAGGGACAGGGTTTCTCCAGCCCCAGCATTTT. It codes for CASSGGTGFLQPQHF. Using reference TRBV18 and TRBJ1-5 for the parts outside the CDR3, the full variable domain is NAGVMQNPRHLVRRRGQEARLRCSPMKGHSHVYWYRQLPEEGLKFMVYLQKENIIDESGMPKERFSAEFPKEGPSILRIQQVVRGDSAAYFCASSGGTGFLQPQHFGDGTRLSIL.

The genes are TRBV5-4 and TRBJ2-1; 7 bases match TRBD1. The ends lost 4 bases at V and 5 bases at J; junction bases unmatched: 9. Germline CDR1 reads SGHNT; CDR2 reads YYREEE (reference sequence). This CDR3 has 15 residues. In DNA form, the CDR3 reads TGTGCCAGCAGCGGGACAGATAATCCACACAATGAGCAGTTCTTC. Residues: CASSGTDNPHNEQFF.

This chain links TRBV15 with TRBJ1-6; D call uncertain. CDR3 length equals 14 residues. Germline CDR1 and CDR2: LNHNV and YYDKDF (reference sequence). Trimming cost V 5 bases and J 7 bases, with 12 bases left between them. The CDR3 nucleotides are TGTGCCACCAGCTGGTCGCCAGGAAATTCACCCCTCCACTTT. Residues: CATSWSPGNSPLHF.

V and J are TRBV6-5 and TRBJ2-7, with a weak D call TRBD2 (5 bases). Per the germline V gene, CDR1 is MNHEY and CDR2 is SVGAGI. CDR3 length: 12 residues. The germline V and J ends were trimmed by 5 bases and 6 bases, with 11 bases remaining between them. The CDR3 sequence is CASSTLRGEQYF. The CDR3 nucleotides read TGTGCCAGCAGTACCCTCCGGGGCGAGCAGTACTTC.

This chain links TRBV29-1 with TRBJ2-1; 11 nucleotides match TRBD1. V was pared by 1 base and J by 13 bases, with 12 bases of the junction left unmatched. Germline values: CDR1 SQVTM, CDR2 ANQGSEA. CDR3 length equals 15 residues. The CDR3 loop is CSVEGTGGGNRGQFF. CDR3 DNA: TGCAGCGTTGAAGGGACAGGGGGCGGTAATCGGGGACAGTTCTTC.

CDR3 sequence (DNA): TGCGCCAGCAGCTACGGGATCAACAATGAGCAGTTCTTC. Protein product: CASSYGINNEQFF. V is TRBV5-1 and J is TRBJ2-1, with D perhaps TRBD2 (5 bases). Germline loops: CDR1 SGHRS, CDR2 YFSETQ. V was pared by 3 bases and J by 5 bases, with 9 bases between. The CDR3 spans 13 residues.

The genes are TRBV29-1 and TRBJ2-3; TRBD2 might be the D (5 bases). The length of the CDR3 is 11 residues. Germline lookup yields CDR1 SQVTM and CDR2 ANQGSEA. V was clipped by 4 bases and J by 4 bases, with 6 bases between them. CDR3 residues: CSVGSADTQYF. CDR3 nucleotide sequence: TGCAGCGTTGGTAGCGCAGATACGCAGTATTTT.

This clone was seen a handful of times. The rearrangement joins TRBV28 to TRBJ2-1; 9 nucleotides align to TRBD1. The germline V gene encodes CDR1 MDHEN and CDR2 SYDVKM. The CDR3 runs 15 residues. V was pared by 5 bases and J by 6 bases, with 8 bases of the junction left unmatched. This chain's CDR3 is CASSKPGQGSNEQFF. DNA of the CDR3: TGTGCCAGCAGTAAGCCGGGACAGGGTAGCAATGAGCAGTTCTTC.

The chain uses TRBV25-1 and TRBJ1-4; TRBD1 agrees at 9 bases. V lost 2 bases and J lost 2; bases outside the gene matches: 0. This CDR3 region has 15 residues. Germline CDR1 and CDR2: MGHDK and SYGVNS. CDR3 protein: CASSEGTGTNEKLFF. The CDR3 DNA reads TGTGCCAGCAGTGAAGGGACAGGGACTAATGAAAAACTGTTTTTT.